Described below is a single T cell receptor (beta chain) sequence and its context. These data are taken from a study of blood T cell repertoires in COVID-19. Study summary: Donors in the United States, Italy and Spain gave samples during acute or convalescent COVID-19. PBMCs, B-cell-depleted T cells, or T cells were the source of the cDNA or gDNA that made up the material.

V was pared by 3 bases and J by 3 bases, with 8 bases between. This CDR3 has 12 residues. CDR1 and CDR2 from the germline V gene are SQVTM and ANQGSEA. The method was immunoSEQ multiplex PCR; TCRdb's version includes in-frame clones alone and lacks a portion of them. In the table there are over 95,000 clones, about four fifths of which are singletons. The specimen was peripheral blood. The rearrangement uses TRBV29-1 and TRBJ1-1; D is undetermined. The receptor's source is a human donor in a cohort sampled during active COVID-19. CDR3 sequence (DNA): TGCAGCGTTGAGCGGGGTGACACTGAAGCTTTCTTT. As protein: CSVERGDTEAFF.